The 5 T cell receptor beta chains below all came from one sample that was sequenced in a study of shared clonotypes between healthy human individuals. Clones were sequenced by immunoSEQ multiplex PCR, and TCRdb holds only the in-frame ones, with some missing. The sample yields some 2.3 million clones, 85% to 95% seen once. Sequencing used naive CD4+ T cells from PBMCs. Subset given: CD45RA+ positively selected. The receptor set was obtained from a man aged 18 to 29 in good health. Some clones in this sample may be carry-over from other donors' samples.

CDR3 sequence: CASSITGSQETQYF. The CDR3 nucleotides are TGTGCCAGTAGTATAACGGGATCCCAAGAGACCCAGTACTTC. The rearrangement joins TRBV19 to TRBJ2-5, with D perhaps matching TRBD2 (5 bases). The ends were cut back, 2 bases at V and 1 base at J, with 8 bases in the middle. Germline CDR1 is LNHDA and CDR2 is SQIVND (reference sequence). This CDR3 is built from 14 residues.

CDR3 region: CASRNSNYGYTF. The CDR3 DNA sequence: TGTGCCAGCAGGAATTCTAACTATGGCTACACCTTC. The chain employs TRBV28 and TRBJ1-2; D not certain. V lost 6 bases and J lost 0, with 5 bases in between. The CDR3 extends over 12 amino acids. Germline V gene sequence: CDR1 MDHEN, CDR2 SYDVKM.

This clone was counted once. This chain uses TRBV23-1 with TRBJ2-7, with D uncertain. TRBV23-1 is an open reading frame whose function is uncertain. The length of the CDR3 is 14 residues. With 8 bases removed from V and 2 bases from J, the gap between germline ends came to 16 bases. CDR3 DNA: TGCGCCAGCCGTGCCTTGGTTGAGACCTACGAGCAGTACTTC. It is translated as CASRALVETYEQYF.

CDR3 nucleotide sequence: TGTGCCAGTAGGAAGGACAGGGGGTCGTATGGCTACACCTTC. Translated, it gives CASRKDRGSYGYTF. J is TRBJ1-2 and V is TRBV19; 10 bases map to TRBD1. CDR1 and CDR2 (germline): LNHDA, SQIVND (reference sequence). The CDR3 covers 14 residues. The J segment lost 5 bases and the V segment lost 6 bases, leaving 6 bases of the junction unmatched.

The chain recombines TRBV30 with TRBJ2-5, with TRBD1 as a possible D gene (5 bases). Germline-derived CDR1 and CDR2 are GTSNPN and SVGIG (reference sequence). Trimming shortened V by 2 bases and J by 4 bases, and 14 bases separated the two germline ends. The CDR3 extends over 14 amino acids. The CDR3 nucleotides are TGTGCCTGGAGTCCCAGGGTGGTCCCAGAGACCCAGTACTTC. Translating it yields CAWSPRVVPETQYF.